This TCR beta chain was observed in a study of human T cells and chemical hapten exposure. About the study: Application of 0.01% DPC to the upper back was done by patch test, with a reading at 6 days.

CDR1 and CDR2 (germline): MGHRA, YSYEKL. CDR3 length: 15 residues. The V and J ends lost 4 bases and 1 base, in that order; junction bases with no gene match: 4. One entry per CDR3 protein, called by TCRdb with MiXCR from the RACE reads. This sample has a few hundred thousand distinct CDR3 sequences, with roughly 4.8% found just once. This clonotype was observed at least ten times. Noted time point: patch test 1, 2 weeks after DPC sensitization. Stated treatment: therapeutic diphenylcyclopropenone sensitization with weekly scalp DPC. Sequencing used whole blood, obtained in connection with sensitization to the hapten diphenylcyclopropenone (DPC). This clonotype was sampled from a woman aged 50 to 65 with alopecia areata. Some clones in this sample may be carry-over from other donors' samples. The chain combines TRBV4-1 with TRBJ2-7; 10 bases agree with TRBD1. CDR3 in amino acids: CASSPTGQGSYEQYF. The CDR3 DNA reads TGCGCCAGCAGCCCCACGGGACAGGGGTCCTACGAGCAGTACTTC.